The TCR beta chain under discussion was sequenced for a study of blood T cell repertoires in COVID-19. The data were produced by immunoSEQ multiplex PCR, yet TCRdb's version contains in-frame clones alone and is incomplete. The sample holds over 150,000 clones, 86% seen once. The length of the CDR3 is 14 residues. V was pared by 4 bases and J by 9 bases, with 10 bases of the junction left unmatched. In germline, CDR1 is KGHDR, CDR2 SFDVKD. This chain links TRBV24-1 with TRBJ2-7; 8 nucleotides agree with TRBD1. The origin of this receptor is a man aged 45-65 years with active or convalescent COVID-19. What was sequenced was peripheral blood. The CDR3 protein is CATSEPGTGAWQYF. The CDR3 nucleotides read TGTGCCACCAGTGAACCCGGGACAGGAGCCTGGCAGTACTTC.